This TCR beta chain came from a study of technical replicates of blood from a few donors. Method: immunoSEQ multiplex PCR; TCRdb's copy keeps in-frame clones and lacks some. The sample records more than 65,000 clones, about 90% being singletons. The V gene end was trimmed by 4 bases and the J gene end by 5 bases; junction bases not matched to a gene: 10. Germline lookup yields CDR1 SGHRS and CDR2 YFSETQ. This CDR3 has 17 amino acids. This receptor was identified in a human donor in good health. Some clones in this sample may be carry-over from other donors' samples. The chain has TRBV5-1 and TRBJ2-2, with 11 bases that match TRBD1. Sequencing was performed on PBMCs. The CDR3 DNA reads as TGCGCCAGCAGCCAAACTCGGACAGGGGGCGCGACCGGGGAGCTGTTTTTT. Translated: CASSQTRTGGATGELFF.